This T cell receptor (beta chain) was sequenced in a study of cytotoxic CD8 clonotypes in ibrutinib-treated CLL. Turning to the study itself: Following a median roughly 13 months of treatment, with a range of 6 to 36, response samples were taken.

V was trimmed by 1 base and J by 3 bases, leaving 5 bases between them. The CDR3 contains 13 residues. Germline V gives CDR1 SGHTA, CDR2 FQGNSA. Using immunoSEQ multiplex PCR, the repertoire was profiled, and TCRdb retains in-frame clones only, with some absent. This sample carries around 130,000 clones, 84% of them seen once, and the ten largest clones take 3% to 4%. The sequence was obtained from a human donor with chronic lymphocytic leukemia. The source was PBMCs, collected after 24 months of ibrutinib treatment. The genes are TRBV7-2 and TRBJ2-3, with no clear D. The CDR3 loop is CASSLGKTDTQYF. The CDR3 nucleotides read TGTGCCAGCAGCTTAGGAAAGACAGATACGCAGTATTTT. The entire variable domain, with the rest obtained from reference TRBV7-2 and TRBJ2-3, is as follows: GAGVSQSPSNKVTEKGKDVELRCDPISGHTALYWYRQSLGQGLEFLIYFQGNSAPDKSGLPSDRFSAERTGGSVSTLTIQRTQQEDSAVYLCASSLGKTDTQYFGPGTRLTVL.